This passage covers 8 T cell receptor beta chains from one sample sequenced in a study of low-dose radiotherapy and immunotherapy resistance in tumors. TRAV and TRBV primers primed cDNA for both TCRalpha and TCRbeta. A constant-region primer paired with the V-primer adapter amplified TCRs over 20 PCR cycles. TCRdb reprocessed the reads via MiXCR and lists one record per CDR3 protein. This table holds some 71,000 distinct CDR3 sequences, around 30% found once. Specified time point: before trial treatment. The sequences come from PBMCs, collected before treatment. These receptors came from a female donor with ovarian cancer.

This clonotype was seen many times. This sequence joins TRBV12-3 or TRBV12-4 and TRBJ2-5, with D perhaps given as TRBD1 or TRBD2 (5 bases each). This CDR3 comprises 14 residues. The V end was cut by 2 bases, the J end by 4 bases, with 11 bases between. As DNA, the CDR3 is TGTGCCAGCAGTTTAACGGGGCCGGTAGAGACCCAGTACTTC. It translates to CASSLTGPVETQYF.

In this sample, this clonotype turned up many times. The rearrangement links TRBV5-5 to TRBJ2-3, with TRBD2 matching 7 bases. V shed 9 bases, J shed 6 bases, and the junction held 13 bases outside the gene matches. CDR3 length: 14 residues. Germline values: CDR1 SGHKS, CDR2 YYEKEE (reference sequence). This chain's CDR3 is CATNRAGDLDTQYF. The CDR3 coding sequence is TGTGCCACCAATCGGGCGGGAGATTTGGATACGCAGTATTTT.

The chain is built from TRBV6-2 or TRBV6-3 and TRBJ1-4; D gene uncertain. V shed 3 bases and J shed 0 bases, with 11 bases lying between them. Germline lookup yields CDR1 MNHEY and CDR2 SVGEGT. CDR3 length: 16 residues. The CDR3 loop is CASSYVRASTNEKLFF. In DNA form, the CDR3 reads TGTGCCAGCAGTTATGTCCGAGCTTCAACTAATGAAAAACTGTTTTTT.

Many counts were recorded for this clonotype. The genes are TRBV20-1 and TRBJ2-1; tentative D call: TRBD1 (6 bases). The ends were cut back, 0 bases at V and 0 bases at J, with 12 bases in the middle. The CDR3 has 16 amino acids. Germline CDR1 DFQATT, CDR2 SNEGSKA (reference sequence). The CDR3 DNA is TGCAGTGCTAGAGACCCGGGACAACGCTCCTACAATGAGCAGTTCTTC. Translation gives CSARDPGQRSYNEQFF.

This clonotype appeared a few times. The chain is built from TRBV6-8 and TRBJ2-1, with D possibly being TRBD1 or TRBD2 (5 bases each). CDR3 length equals 13 residues. The germline V gene has CDR1 MNHGY and CDR2 SAAAGT. The germline V and J ends were trimmed by 6 bases and 6 bases, with 12 bases remaining between them. The CDR3 protein is CASSFEGSNEQFF. The CDR3 DNA is TGTGCCAGCAGCTTTGAGGGGAGCAATGAGCAGTTCTTC.

This clonotype has ten or more counts. The chain carries TRBV7-9 and TRBJ1-4; no firm D call. V was shortened by 0 bases and J by 6 bases, with 14 bases between the two germline ends. The CDR3 consists of 16 residues. Looked up from germline, CDR1 is SEHNR and CDR2 is FQNEAQ (reference sequence). The CDR3 reads CASSLAGQQLDEKLFF. In DNA, the CDR3 is TGTGCCAGCAGCTTAGCCGGCCAGCAACTAGATGAAAAACTGTTTTTT. The whole variable domain, filled in from reference TRBV7-9 and TRBJ1-4, reads DTGVSQNPRHKITKRGQNVTFRCDPISEHNRLYWYRQTLGQGPEFLTYFQNEAQLEKSRLLSDRFSAERPKGSFSTLEIQRTEQGDSAMYLCASSLAGQQLDEKLFFGSGTQLSVL.

The chain has TRBV18 and TRBJ2-3, with 10 bases matching TRBD2. J lost 0 bases, V lost 3 bases, and 3 bases had no gene match. Germline-derived CDR1 and CDR2 are KGHSH and LQKENI. The CDR3 runs to 16 residues. CDR3 sequence (DNA): TGTGCCAGCTCACCCTCTAGCGGGAGAAGCACAGATACGCAGTATTTT. Its translation is CASSPSSGRSTDTQYF.

This clonotype was seen more than once but under ten times. A single base is all that separates this from a far larger clone, so a read error is likely. The rearrangement links TRBV6-1 to TRBJ2-5; either TRBD1 or TRBD2 may fit D (5 bases each). CDR3 size: 16 residues. V lost 2 bases, J lost 11 bases, and 24 bases lay in between. The germline gives CDR1 MNHNS, CDR2 SASEGT. The CDR3 coding sequence is TGTGCCAGCAGTGAATTCGGGGCTCACGTCTACAATGAGCAGTACTTC. Translated, it gives CASSEFGAHVYNEQYF.